This T cell receptor beta chain was sequenced for a study of TIL therapy for anti-PD-1-resistant metastatic lung cancer. The immunoSEQ assay was v3. Survey-level samples got 1.5 million to 2 million read pairs; deep-level samples got roughly 5-6.5 million. The assay was immunoSEQ multiplex PCR, and TCRdb's table has in-frame clones only and misses some. The data contain around 30,000 clones, 74% of them singletons. As for time point: pre-treatment sample, taken before nivolumab and TIL therapy. Germline-derived CDR1 and CDR2 are MNHNS and SASEGT. CDR3 length equals 18 residues. J lost 3 bases, V lost 3 bases, and 11 bases had no gene match.

The J gene is TRBJ2-7, the V gene TRBV6-1; TRBD2 agrees at 13 bases. The sample consisted of blood, taken at baseline. This clonotype originated in a woman aged 25 to 80 with non-small cell lung cancer. CDR3 residues: CASSDQTSGRTTNYEQYF. The CDR3 DNA is TGTGCCAGCAGTGACCAGACTAGCGGGAGGACAACTAACTACGAGCAGTACTTC.